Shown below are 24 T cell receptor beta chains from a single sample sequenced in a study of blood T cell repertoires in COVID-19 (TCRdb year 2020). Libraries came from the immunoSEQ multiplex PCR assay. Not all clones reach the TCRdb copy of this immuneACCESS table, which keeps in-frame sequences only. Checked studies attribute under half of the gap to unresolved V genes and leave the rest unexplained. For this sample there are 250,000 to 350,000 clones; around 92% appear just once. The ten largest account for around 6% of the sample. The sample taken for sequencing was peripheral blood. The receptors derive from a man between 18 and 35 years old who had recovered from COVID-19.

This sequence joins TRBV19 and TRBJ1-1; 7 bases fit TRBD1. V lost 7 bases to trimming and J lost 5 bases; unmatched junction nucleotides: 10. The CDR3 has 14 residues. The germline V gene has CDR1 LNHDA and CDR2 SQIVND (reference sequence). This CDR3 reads CASTSTGFDTEAFF. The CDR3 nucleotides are TGTGCCAGTACCTCGACAGGGTTCGATACTGAAGCTTTCTTT.

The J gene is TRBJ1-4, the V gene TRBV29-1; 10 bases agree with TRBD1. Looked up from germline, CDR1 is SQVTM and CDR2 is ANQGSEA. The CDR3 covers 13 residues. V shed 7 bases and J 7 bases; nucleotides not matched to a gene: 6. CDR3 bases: TGCAGCGCCGGCGACAGGGGGCCTGAAAAACTGTTTTTT. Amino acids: CSAGDRGPEKLFF. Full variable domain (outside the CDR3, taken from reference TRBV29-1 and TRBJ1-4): SAVISQKPSRDICQRGTSLTIQCQVDSQVTMMFWYRQQPGQSLTLIATANQGSEATYESGFVIDKFPISRPNLTFSTLTVSNMSPEDSSIYLCSAGDRGPEKLFFGSGTQLSVL.

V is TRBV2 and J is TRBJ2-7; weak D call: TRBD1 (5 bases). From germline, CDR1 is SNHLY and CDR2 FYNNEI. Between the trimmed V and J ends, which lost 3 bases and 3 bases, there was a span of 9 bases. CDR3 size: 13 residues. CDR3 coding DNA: TGTGCCAGCAGTGAGTTTAGGGGCTACGAGCAGTACTTC. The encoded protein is CASSEFRGYEQYF.

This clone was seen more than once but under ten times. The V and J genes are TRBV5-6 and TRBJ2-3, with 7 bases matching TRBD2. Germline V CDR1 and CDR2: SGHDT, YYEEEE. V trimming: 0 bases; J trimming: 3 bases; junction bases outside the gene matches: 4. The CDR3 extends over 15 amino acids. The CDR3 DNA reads TGTGCCAGCAGCTTGGCCTCGGGGGGTACAGATACGCAGTATTTT. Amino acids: CASSLASGGTDTQYF. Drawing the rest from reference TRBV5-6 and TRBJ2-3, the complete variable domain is DAGVTQSPTHLIKTRGQQVTLRCSPKSGHDTVSWYQQALGQGPQFIFQYYEEEERQRGNFPDRFSGHQFPNYSSELNVNALLLGDSALYLCASSLASGGTDTQYFGPGTRLTVL.

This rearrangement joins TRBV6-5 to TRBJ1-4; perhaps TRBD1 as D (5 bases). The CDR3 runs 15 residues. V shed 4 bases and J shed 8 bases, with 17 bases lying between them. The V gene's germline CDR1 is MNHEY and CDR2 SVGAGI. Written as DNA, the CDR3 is TGTGCCAGCAGTTCCATCCGGGGGGTCGGGGAAAAACTGTTTTTT. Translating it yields CASSSIRGVGEKLFF.

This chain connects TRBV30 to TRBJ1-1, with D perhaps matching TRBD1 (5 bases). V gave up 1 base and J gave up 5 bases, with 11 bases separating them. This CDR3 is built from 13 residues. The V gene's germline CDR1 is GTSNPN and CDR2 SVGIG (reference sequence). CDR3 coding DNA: TGTGCCTGGAGTGCGGCGGGGCAGACTGAAGCTTTCTTT. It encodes CAWSAAGQTEAFF.

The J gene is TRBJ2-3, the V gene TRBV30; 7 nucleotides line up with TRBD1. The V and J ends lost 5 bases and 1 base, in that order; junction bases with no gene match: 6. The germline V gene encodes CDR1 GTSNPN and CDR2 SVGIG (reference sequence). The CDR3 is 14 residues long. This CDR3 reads CAWLTGFGTDTQYF. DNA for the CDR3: TGTGCCTGGCTGACAGGGTTTGGCACAGATACGCAGTATTTT.

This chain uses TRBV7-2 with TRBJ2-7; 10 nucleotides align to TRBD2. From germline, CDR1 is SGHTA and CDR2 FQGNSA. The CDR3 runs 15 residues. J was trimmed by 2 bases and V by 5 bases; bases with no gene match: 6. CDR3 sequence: CASSHGTSDPYEQYF. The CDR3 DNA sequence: TGTGCCAGCAGCCACGGGACTAGCGACCCCTACGAGCAGTACTTC.

The CDR3 loop is CASSQDISGGDEQYF. CDR3 nucleotide sequence: TGCGCCAGCAGCCAAGATATTAGCGGGGGCGACGAGCAGTACTTC. The V call is TRBV4-3, the J call TRBJ2-7; the match to TRBD2 covers 9 bases. The germline gives CDR1 LGHNA, CDR2 YSLEER. Trimming cost V 0 bases and J 5 bases; bases outside gene matches: 5. The length of the CDR3 is 15 residues.

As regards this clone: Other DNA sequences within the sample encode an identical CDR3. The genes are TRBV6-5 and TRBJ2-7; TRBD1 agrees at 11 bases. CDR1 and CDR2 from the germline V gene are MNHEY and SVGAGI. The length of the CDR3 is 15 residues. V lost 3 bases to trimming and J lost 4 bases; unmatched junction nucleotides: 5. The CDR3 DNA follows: TGTGCCAGCAGTTATAGCGGACAGGGGGCTTACGAGCAGTACTTC. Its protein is CASSYSGQGAYEQYF.

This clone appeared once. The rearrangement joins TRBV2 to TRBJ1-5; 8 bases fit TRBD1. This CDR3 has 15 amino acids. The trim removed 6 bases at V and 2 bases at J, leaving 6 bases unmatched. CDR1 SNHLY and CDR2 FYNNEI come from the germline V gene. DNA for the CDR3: TGTGCCAGCAGGGACGAGACAGGGGGCAATCAGCCCCAGCATTTT. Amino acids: CASRDETGGNQPQHF.

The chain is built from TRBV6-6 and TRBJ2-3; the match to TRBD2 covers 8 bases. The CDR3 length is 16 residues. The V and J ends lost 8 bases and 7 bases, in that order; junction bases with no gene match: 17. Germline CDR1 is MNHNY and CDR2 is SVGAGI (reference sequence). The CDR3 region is CASGLPGSGSGYTQYF. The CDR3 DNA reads TGTGCCAGCGGATTACCCGGCAGCGGGAGTGGGTATACGCAGTATTTT.

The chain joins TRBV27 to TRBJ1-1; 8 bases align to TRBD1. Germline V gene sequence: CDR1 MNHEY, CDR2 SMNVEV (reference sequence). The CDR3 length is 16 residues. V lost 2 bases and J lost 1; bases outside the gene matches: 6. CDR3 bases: TGTGCCAGCAGTTTAAGGACAGGGCCTCAGAACACTGAAGCTTTCTTT. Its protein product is CASSLRTGPQNTEAFF.

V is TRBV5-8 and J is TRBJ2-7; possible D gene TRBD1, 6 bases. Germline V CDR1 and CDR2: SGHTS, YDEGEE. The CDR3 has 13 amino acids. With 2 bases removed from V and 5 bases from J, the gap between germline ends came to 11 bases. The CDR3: CASSLKQGDEQYF. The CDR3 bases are TGTGCCAGCAGCTTAAAACAGGGAGACGAGCAGTACTTC.

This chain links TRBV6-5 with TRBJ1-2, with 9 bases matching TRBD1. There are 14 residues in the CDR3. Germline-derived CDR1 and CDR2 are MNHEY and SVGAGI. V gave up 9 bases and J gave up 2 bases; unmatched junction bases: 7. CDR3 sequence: CASASGQGNYGYTF. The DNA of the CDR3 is TGTGCCAGTGCATCGGGACAGGGAAACTATGGCTACACCTTC.

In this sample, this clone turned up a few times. The CDR3 sequence is CASAGDRAYEQYF. CDR3 in DNA: TGCGCCAGCGCAGGCGACAGGGCCTACGAGCAGTACTTC. The V and J genes are TRBV10-1 and TRBJ2-7; 7 bases map to TRBD1. CDR1 is WNHNN, CDR2 SYGVQD, per germline (reference sequence). V was pared by 8 bases and J by 2 bases, with 6 bases of the junction left unmatched. The CDR3 runs 13 residues.

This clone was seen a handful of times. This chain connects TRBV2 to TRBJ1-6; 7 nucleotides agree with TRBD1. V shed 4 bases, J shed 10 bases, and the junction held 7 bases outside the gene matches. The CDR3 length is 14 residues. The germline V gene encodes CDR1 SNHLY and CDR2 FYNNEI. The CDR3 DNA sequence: TGTGCCAGCAGTGTCGCCAGGGGGGAGTCACCCCTCCACTTT. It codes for CASSVARGESPLHF.

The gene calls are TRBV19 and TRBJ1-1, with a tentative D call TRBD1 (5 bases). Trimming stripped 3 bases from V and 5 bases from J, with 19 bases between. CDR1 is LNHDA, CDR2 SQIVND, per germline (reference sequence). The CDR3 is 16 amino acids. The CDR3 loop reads CASSMREQGTGTEAFF. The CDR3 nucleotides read TGTGCCAGTAGTATGCGGGAGCAGGGTACGGGGACTGAAGCTTTCTTT.

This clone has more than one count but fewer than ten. CDR3 protein: CASSPMNTEAFF. For the CDR3, the DNA is TGTGCCAGCAGCCCTATGAACACTGAAGCTTTCTTT. The V and J genes are TRBV9 and TRBJ1-1; no reliable D call. This CDR3 region has 12 residues. Germline V gene data show CDR1 as SGDLS and CDR2 as YYNGEE. The germline V and J ends were trimmed by 4 bases and 0 bases, with 4 bases remaining between them.

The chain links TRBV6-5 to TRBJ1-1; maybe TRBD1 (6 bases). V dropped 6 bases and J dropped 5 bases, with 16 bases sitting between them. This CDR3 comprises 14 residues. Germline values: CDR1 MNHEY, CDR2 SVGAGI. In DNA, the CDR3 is TGTGCCAGCAGCAACTGGAACCAGGGGACTGAAGCTTTCTTT. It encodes CASSNWNQGTEAFF.

CDR3 nucleotide sequence: TGTGCCAGCAGCCACGGGCAGGGGCAAGAAAAACTGTTTTTT. Its protein is CASSHGQGQEKLFF. The chain is built from TRBV5-8 and TRBJ1-4, with a possible D match to TRBD1 (6 bases). The V and J ends lost 4 bases and 8 bases respectively, with 15 bases between them. This CDR3 contains 14 residues. The germline V gene encodes CDR1 SGHTS and CDR2 YDEGEE.

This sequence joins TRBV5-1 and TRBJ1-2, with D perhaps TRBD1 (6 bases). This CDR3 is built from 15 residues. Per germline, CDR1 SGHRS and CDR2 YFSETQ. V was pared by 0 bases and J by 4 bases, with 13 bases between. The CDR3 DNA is TGCGCCAGCAGCTTGGAGGCGGGGGCAGGCTATGGCTACACCTTC. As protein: CASSLEAGAGYGYTF.

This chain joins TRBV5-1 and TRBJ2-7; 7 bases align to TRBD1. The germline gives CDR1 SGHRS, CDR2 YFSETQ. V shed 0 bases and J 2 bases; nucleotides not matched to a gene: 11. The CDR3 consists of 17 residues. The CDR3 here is CASSLALDRRIPYEQYF. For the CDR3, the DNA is TGCGCCAGCAGCTTGGCTCTGGACAGGAGAATCCCCTACGAGCAGTACTTC.

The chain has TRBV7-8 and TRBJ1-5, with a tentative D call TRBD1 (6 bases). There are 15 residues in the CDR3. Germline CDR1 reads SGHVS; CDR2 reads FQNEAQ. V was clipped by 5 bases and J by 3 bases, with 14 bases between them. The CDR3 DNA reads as TGTGCCAGCAGCCTTCTGCAGGGGTACAATCAGCCCCAGCATTTT. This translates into CASSLLQGYNQPQHF.